The 5 T cell receptor beta chains in this list originate from one sample, sequenced in a study of beta chain features in type 1 diabetes. TCRB transcripts that were expressed got sequenced, as all of the isolated RNA had been reverse transcribed. This table comes from immunoSEQ multiplex PCR, and its TCRdb copy is limited to in-frame clones, with some not included. The table includes about 240,000 clones, 14% detected once. Study outcomes and limitations: All four CD4+ subsets from Type 1 diabetes patients carried moderately but significantly shorter TCRB CDR3s.

These receptors' targets are unknown. Specimen: naive CD4+ T cells from blood. The receptors here all came from a man under 40 with type 1 diabetes.

This clone showed up just a few times. This CDR3 is CASSLGPRGETQYF. The DNA for the CDR3 is TGCGCCAGCAGCTTGGGCCCGCGGGGGGAGACCCAGTACTTC. The chain joins TRBV5-1 to TRBJ2-5; 7 bases agree with TRBD2. This CDR3 region has 14 residues. J was trimmed by 5 bases and V by 0 bases; bases with no gene match: 4. The germline CDR1 and CDR2 sequences are SGHRS and YFSETQ.

This clone was seen a handful of times. The chain has TRBV29-1 and TRBJ2-2; a possible D gene is TRBD1 (5 bases). Per germline, CDR1 SQVTM and CDR2 ANQGSEA. V dropped 6 bases and J dropped 4 bases, with 15 bases sitting between them. This CDR3 comprises 14 residues. The CDR3 bases are TGCAGCGTCACAGGTGGGGTAGCCACCGGGGAGCTGTTTTTT. This translates into CSVTGGVATGELFF.

In its sample, this clone was seen a few times. The chain recombines TRBV6-5 with TRBJ1-5, with D perhaps TRBD1 (5 bases). The V end lost 10 bases, the J end lost 2 bases, and 9 bases lay between the germline ends. This CDR3 region has 12 residues. Germline CDR1 and CDR2: MNHEY and SVGAGI. CDR3 loop: CATATGNQPQHF. CDR3 coding DNA: TGTGCCACCGCGACAGGCAATCAGCCCCAGCATTTT.

V is TRBV7-9 and J is TRBJ2-5; 9 bases match TRBD1. The J call is doubtful: the DNA matches TRBJ2-7 better. The CDR3 runs 16 residues. Germline CDR1 and CDR2: SEHNR and FQNEAQ (reference sequence). This chain's CDR3 is CASSQGQGRLSYEQYF. CDR3 DNA: TGTGCCAGCAGCCAGGGACAGGGTCGACTCTCCTACGAGCAGTACTTC.

This clone was found a few times. The chain uses TRBV19 and TRBJ2-5; tentatively, D is TRBD2 (5 bases). CDR3 length equals 17 residues. CDR1 is LNHDA and CDR2 is SQIVND in the germline V gene (reference sequence). The V end was cut by 0 bases, the J end by 1 base, with 15 bases between. The CDR3 region is CASSIDPSPGGQETQYF. DNA of the CDR3: TGTGCCAGTAGTATAGATCCGTCCCCTGGAGGCCAAGAGACCCAGTACTTC.